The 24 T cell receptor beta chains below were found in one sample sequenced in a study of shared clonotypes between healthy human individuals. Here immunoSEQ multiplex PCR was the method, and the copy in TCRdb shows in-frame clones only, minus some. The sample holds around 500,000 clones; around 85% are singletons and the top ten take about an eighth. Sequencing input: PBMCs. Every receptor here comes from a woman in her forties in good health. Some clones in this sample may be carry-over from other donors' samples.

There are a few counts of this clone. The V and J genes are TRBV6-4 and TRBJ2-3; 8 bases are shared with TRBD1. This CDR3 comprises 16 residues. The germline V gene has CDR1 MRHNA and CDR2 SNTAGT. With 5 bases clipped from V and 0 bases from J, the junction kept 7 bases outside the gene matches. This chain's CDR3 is CASSSQGDSSTDTQYF. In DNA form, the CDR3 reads TGTGCCAGCAGTTCACAGGGGGACTCCAGCACAGATACGCAGTATTTT.

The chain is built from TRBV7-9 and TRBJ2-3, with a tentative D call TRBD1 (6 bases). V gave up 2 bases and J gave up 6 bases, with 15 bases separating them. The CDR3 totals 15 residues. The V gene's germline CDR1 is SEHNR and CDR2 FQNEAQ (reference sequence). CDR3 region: CASSLTRGYTDTQYF. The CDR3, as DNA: TGTGCCAGCAGCTTAACCAGGGGCTATACCGATACGCAGTATTTT.

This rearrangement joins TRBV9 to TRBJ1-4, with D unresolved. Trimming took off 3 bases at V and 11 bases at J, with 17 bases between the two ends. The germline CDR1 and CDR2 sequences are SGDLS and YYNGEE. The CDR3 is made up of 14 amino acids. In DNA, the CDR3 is TGTGCCAGCAGCGAGACCGGGCGGGGAGAGAAACTGTTTTTT. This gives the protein CASSETGRGEKLFF.

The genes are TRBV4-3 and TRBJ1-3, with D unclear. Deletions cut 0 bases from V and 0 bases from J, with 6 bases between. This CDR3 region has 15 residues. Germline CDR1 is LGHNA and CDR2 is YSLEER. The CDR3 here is CASSQELTSGNTIYF. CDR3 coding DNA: TGCGCCAGCAGCCAAGAGCTGACCTCTGGAAACACCATATATTTT.

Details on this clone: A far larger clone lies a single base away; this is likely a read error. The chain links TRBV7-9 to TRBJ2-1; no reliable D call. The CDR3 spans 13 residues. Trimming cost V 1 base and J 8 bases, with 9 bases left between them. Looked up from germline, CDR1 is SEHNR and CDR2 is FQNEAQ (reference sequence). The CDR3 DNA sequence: TGTGCCAGCAGCTTAGGCGGTAGGGATGAGCAGTTCTTC. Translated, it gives CASSLGGRDEQFF.

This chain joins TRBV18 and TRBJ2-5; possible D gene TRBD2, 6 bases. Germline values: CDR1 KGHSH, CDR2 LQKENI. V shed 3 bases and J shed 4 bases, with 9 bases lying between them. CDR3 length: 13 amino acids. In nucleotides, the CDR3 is TGTGCCAGCTCACCGGGGGGTGGAGAGACCCAGTACTTC. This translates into CASSPGGGETQYF.

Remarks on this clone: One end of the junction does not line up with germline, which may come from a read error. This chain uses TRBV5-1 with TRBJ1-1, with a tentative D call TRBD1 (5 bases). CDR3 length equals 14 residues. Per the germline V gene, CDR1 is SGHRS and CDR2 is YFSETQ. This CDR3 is CASSLGGPDPEAFF. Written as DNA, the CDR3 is TGTGCCAGCAGCTTGGGGGGACCGGATCCTGAAGCTTTCTTT.

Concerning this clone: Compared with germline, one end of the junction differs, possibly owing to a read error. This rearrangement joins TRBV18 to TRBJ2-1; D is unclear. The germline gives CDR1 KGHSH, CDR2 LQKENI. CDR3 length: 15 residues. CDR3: CASSPPMGSYNEQFF. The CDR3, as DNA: TGTGCCAGCTCTCCACCCATGGGCTCCTACAATGAGCAGTTCTTC.

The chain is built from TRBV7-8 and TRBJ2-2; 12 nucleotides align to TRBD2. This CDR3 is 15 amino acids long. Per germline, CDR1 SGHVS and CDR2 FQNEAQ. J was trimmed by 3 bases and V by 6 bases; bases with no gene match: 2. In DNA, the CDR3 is TGTGCCAGCAGAGGGACTAGCGGGTACACCGGGGAGCTGTTTTTT. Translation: CASRGTSGYTGELFF.

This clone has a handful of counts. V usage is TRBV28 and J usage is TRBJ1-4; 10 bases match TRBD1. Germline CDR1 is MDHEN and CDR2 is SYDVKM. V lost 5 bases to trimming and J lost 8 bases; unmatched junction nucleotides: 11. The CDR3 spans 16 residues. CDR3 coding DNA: TGTGCCAGCAGTCTAACTTACGGGACAGGGGAAGAAAAACTGTTTTTT. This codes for CASSLTYGTGEEKLFF.

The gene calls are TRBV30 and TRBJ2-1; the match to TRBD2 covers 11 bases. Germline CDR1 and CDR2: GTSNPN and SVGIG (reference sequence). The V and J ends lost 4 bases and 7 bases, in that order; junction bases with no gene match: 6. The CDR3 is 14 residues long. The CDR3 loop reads CAWTSGRFLNEQFF. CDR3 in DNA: TGTGCCTGGACTAGCGGGAGGTTTCTAAATGAGCAGTTCTTC.

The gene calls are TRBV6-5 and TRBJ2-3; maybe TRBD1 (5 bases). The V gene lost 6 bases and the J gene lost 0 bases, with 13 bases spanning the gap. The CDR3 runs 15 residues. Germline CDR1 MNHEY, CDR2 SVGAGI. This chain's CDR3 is CASSPGLGSTDTQYF. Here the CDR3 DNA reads TGTGCCAGCAGCCCAGGGTTGGGTAGCACAGATACGCAGTATTTT.

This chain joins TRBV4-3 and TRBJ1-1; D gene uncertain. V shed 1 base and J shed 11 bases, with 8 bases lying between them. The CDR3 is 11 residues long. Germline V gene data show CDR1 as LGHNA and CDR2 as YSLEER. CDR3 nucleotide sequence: TGCGCCAGCAGCCAAGGATCTGTCGCTTTCTTT. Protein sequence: CASSQGSVAFF.

The CDR3 here is CASSATGSYEQYF. CDR3 sequence (DNA): TGTGCCAGCAGTGCGACAGGTTCCTACGAGCAGTACTTC. The V gene is TRBV2, the J gene TRBJ2-7; tentative D call: TRBD1 (6 bases). Deletions cut 4 bases from V and 1 base from J, with 8 bases between. CDR1 SNHLY and CDR2 FYNNEI come from the germline V gene. The CDR3 spans 13 residues.

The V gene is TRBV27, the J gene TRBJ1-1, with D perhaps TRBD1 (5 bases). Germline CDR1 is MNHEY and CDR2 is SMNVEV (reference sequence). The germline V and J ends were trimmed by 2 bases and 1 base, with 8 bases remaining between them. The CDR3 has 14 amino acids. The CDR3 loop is CASSLGQGNTEAFF. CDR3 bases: TGTGCCAGCAGTTTAGGGCAGGGGAACACTGAAGCTTTCTTT.

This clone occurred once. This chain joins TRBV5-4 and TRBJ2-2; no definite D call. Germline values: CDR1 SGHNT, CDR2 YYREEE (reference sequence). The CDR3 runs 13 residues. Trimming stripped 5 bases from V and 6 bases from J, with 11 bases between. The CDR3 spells CASSTQLAGELFF. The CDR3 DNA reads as TGTGCCAGCAGTACACAGCTGGCCGGGGAGCTGTTTTTT.

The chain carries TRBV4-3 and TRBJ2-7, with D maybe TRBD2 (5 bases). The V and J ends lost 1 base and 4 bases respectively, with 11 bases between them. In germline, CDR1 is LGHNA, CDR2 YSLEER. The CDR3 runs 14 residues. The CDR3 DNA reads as TGCGCCAGCAGCCAAGCCGCCCGCGGGTACGAGCAGTACTTC. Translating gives CASSQAARGYEQYF.

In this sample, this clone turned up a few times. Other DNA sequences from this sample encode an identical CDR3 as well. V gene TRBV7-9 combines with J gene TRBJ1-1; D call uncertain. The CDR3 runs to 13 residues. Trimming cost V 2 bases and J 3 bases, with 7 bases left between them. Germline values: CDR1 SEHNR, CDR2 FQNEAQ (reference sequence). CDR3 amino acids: CASSLRADTEAFF. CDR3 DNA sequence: TGTGCCAGCAGCTTAAGGGCCGACACTGAAGCTTTCTTT.

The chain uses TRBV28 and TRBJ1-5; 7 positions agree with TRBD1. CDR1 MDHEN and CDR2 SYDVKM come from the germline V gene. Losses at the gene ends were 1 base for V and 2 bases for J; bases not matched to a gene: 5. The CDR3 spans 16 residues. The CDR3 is CASSLFGGGGNQPQHF. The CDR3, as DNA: TGTGCCAGCAGTTTATTTGGAGGGGGCGGCAATCAGCCCCAGCATTTT.

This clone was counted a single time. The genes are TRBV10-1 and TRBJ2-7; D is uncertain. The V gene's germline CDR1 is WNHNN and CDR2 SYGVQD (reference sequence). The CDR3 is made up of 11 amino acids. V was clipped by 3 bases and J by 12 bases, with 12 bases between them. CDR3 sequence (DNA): TGCGCCAGCAGTGATCGGGCAGAACGGTACTTC. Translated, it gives CASSDRAERYF.

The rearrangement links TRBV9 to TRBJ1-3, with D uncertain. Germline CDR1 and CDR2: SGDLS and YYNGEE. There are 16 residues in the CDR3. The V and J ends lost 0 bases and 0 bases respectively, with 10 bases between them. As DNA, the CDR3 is TGTGCCAGCAGCGTAGAGGGCACCGGCTCTGGAAACACCATATATTTT. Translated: CASSVEGTGSGNTIYF.

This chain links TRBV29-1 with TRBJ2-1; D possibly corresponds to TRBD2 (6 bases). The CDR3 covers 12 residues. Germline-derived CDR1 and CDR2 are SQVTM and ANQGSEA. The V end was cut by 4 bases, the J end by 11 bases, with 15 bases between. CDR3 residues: CSVGARDSKQFF. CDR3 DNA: TGCAGCGTTGGAGCCCGGGACTCCAAGCAGTTCTTC.

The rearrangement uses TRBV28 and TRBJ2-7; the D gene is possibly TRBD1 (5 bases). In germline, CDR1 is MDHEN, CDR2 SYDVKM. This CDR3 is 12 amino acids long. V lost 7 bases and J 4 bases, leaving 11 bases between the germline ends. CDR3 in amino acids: CASTREGYEQYF. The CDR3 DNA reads TGTGCCAGCACCAGGGAAGGATACGAGCAGTACTTC.

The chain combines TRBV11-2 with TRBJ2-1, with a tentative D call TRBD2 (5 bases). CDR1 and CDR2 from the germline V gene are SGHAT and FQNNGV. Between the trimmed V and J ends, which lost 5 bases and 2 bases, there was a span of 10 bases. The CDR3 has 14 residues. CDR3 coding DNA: TGTGCCAGCAGCCAAGCGGTCCCCTACAATGAGCAGTTCTTC. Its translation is CASSQAVPYNEQFF.